One and the same sample provided the 9 T cell receptor beta chains below, sequenced in a study of T cell responses to AZD1222 COVID-19 vaccine. Libraries were prepared by immunoSEQ multiplex PCR; TCRdb keeps only in-frame clonotypes and omits some of them. The table lists 150,000 or so clones, about nine tenths of them singletons. The sample was peripheral blood, taken 28 days after the second dose of the MenACWY control vaccine. Source of these receptors: an adult who received the MenACWY meningococcal vaccine as a control.

V gene TRBV18 combines with J gene TRBJ1-5; no firm D call. Germline V gives CDR1 KGHSH, CDR2 LQKENI. The CDR3 has 16 residues. V was shortened by 5 bases and J by 3 bases, with 17 bases between the two germline ends. CDR3 sequence: CASSMNSLVNNQPQHF. The CDR3 DNA sequence: TGTGCCAGCTCAATGAACAGCCTTGTAAACAATCAGCCCCAGCATTTT.

The chain links TRBV6-6 to TRBJ1-2; D ambiguous. Trimming pared 2 bases from V and 6 bases from J, leaving 13 bases between. Germline V gene data show CDR1 as MNHNY and CDR2 as SVGAGI (reference sequence). The CDR3 covers 14 residues. The CDR3, as DNA: TGTGCCAGCAGTTACCCTATACAGAATAATGGCTACACCTTC. It yields the protein CASSYPIQNNGYTF.

The gene calls are TRBV7-2 and TRBJ1-2; 10 nucleotides match TRBD1. The CDR3 spans 16 residues. J was trimmed by 6 bases and V by 2 bases; bases with no gene match: 9. Germline CDR1 is SGHTA and CDR2 is FQGNSA. The CDR3 protein is CASSLMGGQGVHGYTF. CDR3 DNA sequence: TGTGCCAGCAGCTTAATGGGCGGACAGGGGGTACATGGCTACACCTTC.

This chain uses TRBV9 with TRBJ1-1, with TRBD1 as a possible D gene (6 bases). This CDR3 comprises 13 residues. The germline V and J ends were trimmed by 4 bases and 4 bases, with 11 bases remaining between them. The germline V gene encodes CDR1 SGDLS and CDR2 YYNGEE. Here the CDR3 reads CASSSQGSTEAFF. CDR3 DNA sequence: TGTGCCAGCAGCTCCCAGGGGAGCACTGAAGCTTTCTTT.

This clone showed up just a few times. V and J are TRBV7-2 and TRBJ2-6; D not certain. Germline V gene sequence: CDR1 SGHTA, CDR2 FQGNSA. The CDR3 totals 14 residues. V lost 10 bases and J 3 bases, leaving 13 bases between the germline ends. The CDR3 coding sequence is TGTGCCACCCAATTCACGGGTGGGGCCAACGTCCTGACTTTC. Protein sequence: CATQFTGGANVLTF.

The chain uses TRBV10-3 and TRBJ2-7, with D hard to call. The germline V and J ends were trimmed by 5 bases and 3 bases, with 8 bases remaining between them. Germline CDR1 ENHRY, CDR2 SYGVKD. This CDR3 is 12 amino acids long. DNA for the CDR3: TGTGCCATCAGTAAGGCCAACTACGAGCAGTACTTC. Protein product: CAISKANYEQYF.

This rearrangement joins TRBV9 to TRBJ2-5, with 8 bases aligning to TRBD1. Germline CDR1 and CDR2: SGDLS and YYNGEE. The junction had 5 bases not matched to a gene; V was cut back by 3 bases and J by 1 base. There are 15 residues in the CDR3. This chain's CDR3 is CASSARGTGQETQYF. In DNA form, the CDR3 reads TGTGCCAGCAGCGCCCGAGGGACAGGCCAAGAGACCCAGTACTTC.

The rearrangement links TRBV6-2 or TRBV6-3 to TRBJ2-5; 7 positions agree with TRBD2. Trimming took 2 bases from V and 2 from J; bases not matched to a gene: 2. The CDR3 runs to 14 residues. Germline V gene data show CDR1 as MNHEY and CDR2 as SVGEGT. DNA of the CDR3: TGTGCCAGCAGTTACACCGGGAGGCAAGAGACCCAGTACTTC. Amino acid sequence: CASSYTGRQETQYF.

The table lists this clone with a count of one. This chain links TRBV27 with TRBJ2-7, with 10 bases lining up with TRBD1. J gave up 2 bases and V 3 bases, and 4 bases lay outside the gene matches. Germline loops: CDR1 MNHEY, CDR2 SMNVEV (reference sequence). The CDR3 is 15 amino acids. The CDR3 region is CASSFFGQGAYEQYF. For the CDR3, the DNA is TGTGCCAGCAGTTTTTTTGGACAGGGGGCCTACGAGCAGTACTTC.